These 32 T cell receptor beta chains were all obtained from the same sample, sequenced in a study of identical twins. TCRdb redid the calling of the 5' RACE reads with MiXCR, one entry per CDR3 protein. Of some 690,000 distinct CDR3 sequences in the sample, around 20% were seen once. These data were also filed under a second study, of T cells expressing NK-cell markers.

The specimen sequenced was PBMCs. The origin of the receptors is a woman under 30 in good health.

This clonotype has at least ten counts. V is TRBV5-1 and J is TRBJ1-1; D gene ambiguous. Per germline, CDR1 SGHRS and CDR2 YFSETQ. The CDR3 spans 16 residues. Between the trimmed V and J ends, which lost 2 bases and 0 bases, there was a span of 14 bases. The CDR3 protein is CASSLFGPTVNTEAFF. The CDR3, as DNA: TGCGCCAGCAGCTTATTTGGGCCAACAGTGAACACTGAAGCTTTCTTT.

This clonotype has only a few counts. This chain joins TRBV3-1 and TRBJ1-2, with a tentative D call TRBD1 (6 bases). CDR1 and CDR2 from the germline V gene are LGHDT and YNNKEL (reference sequence). CDR3 length: 15 residues. V shed 1 base and J shed 6 bases, with 15 bases lying between them. The CDR3 coding sequence is TGTGCCAGCAGCCAAGTGGGACACAAGAAAGATGGCTACACCTTC. Translation gives CASSQVGHKKDGYTF.

This clonotype has more than one count but fewer than ten. This chain uses TRBV7-2 with TRBJ2-7, with a tentative D call TRBD2 (7 bases). This CDR3 spans 16 amino acids. The germline V and J ends were trimmed by 3 bases and 0 bases, with 15 bases remaining between them. Germline CDR1 and CDR2: SGHTA and FQGNSA. CDR3 coding DNA: TGTGCCAGCAGCTTGGCTTTGGGGGGGCTCTCCTACGAGCAGTACTTC. Its translation: CASSLALGGLSYEQYF.

This clonotype occurred a few times. The chain is built from TRBV10-3 and TRBJ2-1, with 9 positions matching TRBD2. The germline gives CDR1 ENHRY, CDR2 SYGVKD. V was clipped by 7 bases and J by 9 bases; unmatched bases: 7. This CDR3 region has 13 residues. The DNA of the CDR3 is TGTGCCATCAATAGCGGGAGTTGGAGTGAGCAGTTCTTC. It translates to CAINSGSWSEQFF.

The chain uses TRBV10-3 and TRBJ2-3; 9 bases match TRBD2. CDR3 size: 17 residues. V trimming: 6 bases; J trimming: 4 bases; junction bases outside the gene matches: 14. The germline gives CDR1 ENHRY, CDR2 SYGVKD. CDR3: CAIRPQGLSGSPDTQYF. The CDR3 DNA sequence: TGTGCCATCAGGCCCCAGGGGCTTAGCGGGAGCCCAGATACGCAGTATTTT.

V and J are TRBV12-3 or TRBV12-4 and TRBJ1-2, with D possibly matching TRBD1 (6 bases). The CDR3 loop spans 16 amino acids. With 1 base removed from V and 6 bases from J, the gap between germline ends came to 18 bases. CDR3 amino acids: CASSLDGGRGENGYTF. The CDR3 DNA reads as TGTGCCAGCAGTTTAGATGGTGGCAGGGGAGAGAATGGCTACACCTTC.

The chain joins TRBV5-1 to TRBJ2-3; TRBD1 matches 8 bases. The CDR3 is made up of 14 amino acids. J was trimmed by 2 bases and V by 4 bases; bases with no gene match: 3. Germline V lookup: CDR1 SGHRS, CDR2 YFSETQ. The CDR3 here is CASSPGQATDTQYF. CDR3 sequence (DNA): TGCGCCAGCAGCCCGGGACAGGCCACAGATACGCAGTATTTT.

The chain is built from TRBV10-3 and TRBJ1-2, with D hard to call. Germline CDR1 reads ENHRY; CDR2 reads SYGVKD. The V gene lost 9 bases and the J gene lost 3 bases, with 14 bases spanning the gap. The CDR3 has 13 amino acids. The CDR3 region has the DNA TGTGCCATGGGCGATCCTCGGGACTATGGCTACACCTTC. Residues: CAMGDPRDYGYTF.

The CDR3: CSASSSEQYF. As DNA, the CDR3 is TGCAGTGCTAGCTCTTCCGAGCAGTACTTC. The chain is built from TRBV20-1 and TRBJ2-7; unclear D gene. Germline lookup yields CDR1 DFQATT and CDR2 SNEGSKA (reference sequence). The CDR3 length is 10 residues. V gave up 3 bases and J gave up 6 bases, with 6 bases separating them.

The chain uses TRBV10-1 and TRBJ2-1; 13 nucleotides line up with TRBD2. CDR3 length: 16 amino acids. Germline V gives CDR1 WNHNN, CDR2 SYGVQD (reference sequence). J lost 6 bases, V lost 2 bases, and 4 bases had no gene match. CDR3 residues: CASSEDGTSGANEQFF. As DNA, the CDR3 is TGCGCCAGCAGTGAGGACGGGACTAGCGGGGCCAATGAGCAGTTCTTC.

This clonotype appeared a few times. The chain employs TRBV9 and TRBJ2-3; D not certain. The V gene lost 0 bases and the J gene lost 1 base, with 15 bases spanning the gap. The CDR3 is made up of 17 amino acids. Germline CDR1 SGDLS, CDR2 YYNGEE. The CDR3 DNA is TGTGCCAGCAGCGTAGTTCCGACACTTCAGGGCACAGATACGCAGTATTTT. This codes for CASSVVPTLQGTDTQYF. The full variable domain, its missing parts supplied by reference TRBV9 and TRBJ2-3, is DSGVTQTPKHLITATGQRVTLRCSPRSGDLSVYWYQQSLDQGLQFLIQYYNGEERAKGNILERFSAQQFPDLHSELNLSSLELGDSALYFCASSVVPTLQGTDTQYFGPGTRLTVL.

The chain carries TRBV7-2 and TRBJ1-5, with a weak D call TRBD1 (5 bases). V was clipped by 6 bases and J by 6 bases, with 15 bases between them. CDR3 length equals 14 residues. CDR1 and CDR2 (germline): SGHTA, FQGNSA. CDR3 sequence: CASSRLREAQPQHF. The CDR3 coding sequence is TGTGCCAGCAGTCGGCTCAGGGAAGCTCAGCCCCAGCATTTT.

The rearrangement joins TRBV11-3 to TRBJ2-1, with TRBD2 matching 7 bases. This CDR3 comprises 16 residues. Germline CDR1 is SGHNT and CDR2 is YENEEA. V was pared by 5 bases and J by 0 bases, with 7 bases of the junction left unmatched. The CDR3 protein is CASSPTWGGSYNEQFF. The CDR3 DNA sequence: TGTGCCAGCAGCCCCACATGGGGGGGCTCCTACAATGAGCAGTTCTTC.

There are a few counts of this clonotype. The V gene is TRBV12-3 or TRBV12-4, the J gene TRBJ2-5; 8 positions match TRBD2. The CDR3 is made up of 18 amino acids. Trimming took 5 bases from V and 0 from J; bases not matched to a gene: 14. CDR3 bases: TGTGCCAGCAGTCCCCGGGGGGGACTCGCCACTAACCAAGAGACCCAGTACTTC. Its protein product is CASSPRGGLATNQETQYF.

CDR3 sequence: CASSIRQAITREQYF. In DNA, the CDR3 is TGCGCCAGCAGCATACGACAGGCGATCACGCGAGAGCAGTACTTC. The chain employs TRBV5-1 and TRBJ2-7; D is possibly TRBD1 (6 bases). The V and J ends lost 4 bases and 7 bases respectively, with 21 bases between them. This CDR3 contains 15 residues. In germline, CDR1 is SGHRS, CDR2 YFSETQ.

This clonotype was seen a few times. In DNA, the CDR3 is TGTGCCAGCAGTTTGCAGGTGTCCACAGATACGCAGTATTTT. This gives the protein CASSLQVSTDTQYF. This chain links TRBV12-3 or TRBV12-4 with TRBJ2-3; D not certain. Trimming removed 3 bases at V and 2 bases at J, with 9 bases between. This CDR3 comprises 14 residues.

This clonotype has at least ten counts. This sequence joins TRBV7-2 and TRBJ2-3, with D possibly matching TRBD2 (6 bases). Germline V gives CDR1 SGHTA, CDR2 FQGNSA. Trimming shortened V by 7 bases and J by 0 bases, and 14 bases separated the two germline ends. The CDR3 spans 15 residues. Here the CDR3 DNA reads TGTGCCAGCACCCCTAGCGTCACTAGCACAGATACGCAGTATTTT. As protein: CASTPSVTSTDTQYF.

This clonotype was observed at least ten times. The V and J genes are TRBV7-2 and TRBJ2-2; the D is unclear. Germline assignment: CDR1 SGHTA and CDR2 FQGNSA. This CDR3 has 14 amino acids. The germline V and J ends were trimmed by 4 bases and 5 bases, with 11 bases remaining between them. In nucleotides, the CDR3 is TGTGCCAGCAGCTCCTGGACGGTTACCGGGGAGCTGTTTTTT. Translating it yields CASSSWTVTGELFF.

This clonotype was observed a few times. This chain links TRBV18 with TRBJ2-6; D is undetermined. Trimming cost V 1 base and J 2 bases, with 9 bases left between them. CDR3 length: 16 residues. Germline CDR1 and CDR2: KGHSH and LQKENI. Here the CDR3 DNA reads TGTGCCAGCTCACCACGAGTAGGGCCTGGGGCCAACGTCCTGACTTTC. This sequence encodes CASSPRVGPGANVLTF.

The chain combines TRBV5-6 with TRBJ2-5; D is perhaps TRBD2 (5 bases). V was shortened by 3 bases and J by 5 bases, with 14 bases between the two germline ends. The germline gives CDR1 SGHDT, CDR2 YYEEEE. The CDR3 is 14 amino acids. CDR3 loop: CASSSAVFRETQYF. The CDR3, as DNA: TGTGCCAGCAGCTCAGCGGTTTTTAGGGAGACCCAGTACTTC.

CDR3 bases: TGTGCCAGCAGTTTGACCCACACTGAAGCTTTCTTT. Translating it yields CASSLTHTEAFF. This chain uses TRBV12-3 or TRBV12-4 with TRBJ1-1; D not resolved. This CDR3 comprises 12 residues. V lost 3 bases, J lost 3 bases, and 5 bases lay in between.

At least ten counts were recorded for this clonotype. The genes are TRBV7-6 and TRBJ2-3; D is unresolved. Per the germline V gene, CDR1 is SGHVS and CDR2 is FNYEAQ. Trimming shortened V by 2 bases and J by 0 bases, and 9 bases separated the two germline ends. This CDR3 comprises 15 residues. The DNA of the CDR3 is TGTGCCAGCAGCTTAACGCCGACTAGCACAGATACGCAGTATTTT. Amino acids: CASSLTPTSTDTQYF.

This clonotype was observed a handful of times. The chain carries TRBV6-2 or TRBV6-3 and TRBJ2-1, with D perhaps matching TRBD2 (5 bases). Germline CDR1 MNHEY, CDR2 SVGEGT. Trimming shortened V by 2 bases and J by 6 bases, and 11 bases separated the two germline ends. This CDR3 comprises 14 residues. In DNA form, the CDR3 reads TGTGCCAGCAGTTACGTCGGACTCATCAATGAGCAGTTCTTC. It yields the protein CASSYVGLINEQFF.

V gene TRBV14 combines with J gene TRBJ1-2; D perhaps matches TRBD1 (5 bases). Trimming left V 4 bases short and J 4 bases short, with 19 bases between. This CDR3 is 16 amino acids long. Germline V gene lookup returns CDR1 SGHDN and CDR2 FVKESK. CDR3 in amino acids: CASSRRQTGSSYGYTF. The CDR3, as DNA: TGTGCCAGCAGCCGAAGACAGACGGGCTCCAGCTATGGCTACACCTTC. Full variable domain (missing parts from reference TRBV14 and TRBJ1-2): EAGVTQFPSHSVIEKGQTVTLRCDPISGHDNLYWYRRVMGKEIKFLLHFVKESKQDESGMPNNRFLAERTGGTYSTLKVQPAELEDSGVYFCASSRRQTGSSYGYTFGSGTRLTVV.

The V call is TRBV4-3, the J call TRBJ1-1; 9 positions match TRBD1. The CDR3 has 15 residues. The V gene's germline CDR1 is LGHNA and CDR2 YSLEER. Losses at the gene ends were 2 bases for V and 3 bases for J; bases not matched to a gene: 4. CDR3 protein: CASSQYRDRDTEAFF. The DNA of the CDR3 is TGCGCCAGCAGCCAATACCGGGACAGGGACACTGAAGCTTTCTTT.

This clonotype was observed a handful of times. The V call is TRBV7-8, the J call TRBJ2-1; D may be TRBD1 or TRBD2 (5 bases each). Trimming removed 6 bases from V and 5 bases from J, with 11 bases in between. The CDR3 runs 13 residues. Germline V lookup: CDR1 SGHVS, CDR2 FQNEAQ. The CDR3 DNA reads as TGTGCCAGCAGTTGGGACGGGAACAATGAGCAGTTCTTC. Amino acids: CASSWDGNNEQFF.

This clonotype has only a few counts. The chain has TRBV20-1 and TRBJ2-7; the match to TRBD2 covers 9 bases. With V trimmed by 3 bases and J by 6 bases, 6 bases remained unmatched. CDR3 length: 13 residues. From germline, CDR1 is DFQATT and CDR2 SNEGSKA (reference sequence). The CDR3 reads CSARSGLATEQYF. The CDR3 nucleotides are TGCAGTGCTAGGTCGGGACTAGCTACCGAGCAGTACTTC.

The chain links TRBV7-2 to TRBJ2-7; TRBD2 is a possible D gene (6 bases). CDR3 length: 13 amino acids. V lost 0 bases to trimming and J lost 6 bases, with 9 bases between them. Per the germline V gene, CDR1 is SGHTA and CDR2 is FQGNSA. The CDR3 coding sequence is TGTGCCAGCAGCTTAGCCCGGACTACCGAGCAGTACTTC. This gives the protein CASSLARTTEQYF.

The V call is TRBV12-5, the J call TRBJ1-5; no clear D. Germline values: CDR1 LGHNT, CDR2 FRNRAP. V was shortened by 1 base and J by 3 bases, with 4 bases between the two germline ends. The CDR3 is 13 residues long. Written as DNA, the CDR3 is TGTGCTAGTGGTTTGGCCTCCAATCAGCCCCAGCATTTT. It codes for CASGLASNQPQHF.

The chain is built from TRBV20-1 and TRBJ2-1; D is unresolved. Trimming left V 4 bases short and J 0 bases short, with 10 bases between. This CDR3 is 14 amino acids long. The germline V gene encodes CDR1 DFQATT and CDR2 SNEGSKA (reference sequence). The CDR3 DNA sequence: TGCAGTGCTATTCTGCCTCCCTCCTACAATGAGCAGTTCTTC. Amino acids: CSAILPPSYNEQFF.

This clonotype has only a few counts. The J gene is TRBJ2-1, the V gene TRBV2; TRBD2 agrees at 9 bases. The ends lost 8 bases at V and 7 bases at J; junction bases unmatched: 12. The CDR3 runs 15 residues. Per the germline V gene, CDR1 is SNHLY and CDR2 is FYNNEI. The CDR3, as DNA: TGTGCCAGCCCGGGGGGTAGCGGGAGCAGAAATGAGCAGTTCTTC. Translating it yields CASPGGSGSRNEQFF.

The rearrangement joins TRBV12-3 or TRBV12-4 to TRBJ2-4; 7 bases fit TRBD2. The V gene end was trimmed by 2 bases and the J gene end by 5 bases; junction bases not matched to a gene: 3. The CDR3 is 14 amino acids. The CDR3 nucleotides are TGTGCCAGCAGTTTATTGGCGGGAGAAAACATTCAGTACTTC. It yields the protein CASSLLAGENIQYF.